The entry below describes one T cell receptor beta chain. The data were taken from a study of blood T cell repertoires in COVID-19. Repertoires were generated with immunoSEQ multiplex PCR, while TCRdb's copy carries only in-frame clones and drops some. The table lists around 250,000 clones, about nine tenths of them singletons. This clonotype was obtained from a woman younger than 45 with acute COVID-19. Source material: PBMCs or T cells enriched from blood (not recorded which).

The CDR3 spells CASSVGSGPQETQYF. The CDR3 DNA is TGTGCCAGCAGCGTCGGTAGCGGGCCCCAAGAGACCCAGTACTTC. The V and J genes are TRBV7-6 and TRBJ2-5; 7 positions agree with TRBD2. J lost 1 base, V lost 5 bases, and 7 bases had no gene match. This CDR3 region has 15 residues. The germline V gene has CDR1 SGHVS and CDR2 FNYEAQ.